This T cell receptor (beta chain) was sequenced for a study of blood T cell repertoires in COVID-19. Study processing details: By means of reference gene primer amplification, nucleated cell counts were estimated. TCRdb's copy holds only in-frame clones and misses some; the assay was immunoSEQ multiplex PCR. V, J and clone size are taken as reported in that table, and D and trimming were inferred from the DNA itself. The sample shows 15,000 to 20,000 clones, more than 65% of them seen only once. CDR3 length equals 14 residues. Germline V gene data show CDR1 as SEHNR and CDR2 as FQNEAQ (reference sequence). Trimming cost V 1 base and J 5 bases; bases outside gene matches: 5.

Sequenced input: peripheral blood. The receptor comes from a human donor in a cohort sampled during active COVID-19. The rearrangement links TRBV7-9 to TRBJ2-7, with 7 bases fitting TRBD1. The CDR3 is CASSLEGTGDEQYF. The CDR3, as DNA: TGTGCCAGCAGCTTAGAGGGAACAGGGGACGAGCAGTACTTC.